These 18 T cell receptor beta chains originate from one sample sequenced in a study of blood T cell repertoires in COVID-19. Measured with immunoSEQ multiplex PCR; TCRdb has only the in-frame clones, and not every one. The table lists roughly 70,000 clones, approximately 89% of them singletons. The sequencing sample was made of peripheral blood. These receptors all come from a human donor in a cohort sampled during active COVID-19.

The rearrangement uses TRBV5-8 and TRBJ2-7, with 10 nucleotides matching TRBD1. There are 17 residues in the CDR3. The germline CDR1 and CDR2 sequences are SGHTS and YDEGEE. J lost 2 bases, V lost 2 bases, and 10 bases had no gene match. Here the CDR3 reads CASSFIPAGTGAYEQYF. The CDR3 nucleotides are TGTGCCAGCAGCTTTATCCCAGCCGGGACAGGGGCCTACGAGCAGTACTTC.

The chain couples TRBV11-2 to TRBJ1-6; D possibly corresponds to TRBD1 (5 bases). The CDR3 sequence is 17 residues long. Trimming left V 6 bases short and J 5 bases short, with 20 bases between. Germline V gene data show CDR1 as SGHAT and CDR2 as FQNNGV. CDR3 DNA: TGTGCCAGCAGTCTGGCCCGCGGACACAGCAATAATTCACCCCTCCACTTT. It specifies CASSLARGHSNNSPLHF.

The rearrangement uses TRBV28 and TRBJ2-7, with TRBD2 matching over 11 bases. Germline CDR1 is MDHEN and CDR2 is SYDVKM. CDR3 length: 15 amino acids. Unmatched junction bases numbered 6, after V lost 7 bases and J lost 1 base. CDR3 residues: CASTLAGGRSYEQYF. As DNA, the CDR3 is TGTGCCAGCACCCTAGCGGGGGGACGATCCTACGAGCAGTACTTC.

The rearrangement joins TRBV11-2 to TRBJ1-1, with D maybe TRBD1 (5 bases). Germline loops: CDR1 SGHAT, CDR2 FQNNGV. The CDR3 covers 15 residues. V lost 6 bases to trimming and J lost 1 base, with 15 bases between them. The CDR3 DNA reads TGTGCCAGCAGGGGAGGGCGGACAAAGAACACTGAAGCTTTCTTT. This sequence encodes CASRGGRTKNTEAFF.

CDR3 nucleotides: TGTGCCACCAGTGATATGCGGGGGGCTGAAGGCTACACCTTC. This codes for CATSDMRGAEGYTF. This chain links TRBV24-1 with TRBJ1-2, with D tentatively TRBD1 (6 bases). The CDR3 contains 14 residues. Germline V CDR1 and CDR2: KGHDR, SFDVKD. V lost 3 bases, J lost 8 bases, and 15 bases lay in between.

The J gene is TRBJ1-4, the V gene TRBV6-5; TRBD1 matches at 7 bases. The length of the CDR3 is 16 residues. With V trimmed by 2 bases and J by 3 bases, 6 bases remained unmatched. Germline-derived CDR1 and CDR2 are MNHEY and SVGAGI. The CDR3 loop reads CASSYGFGTANEKLFF. In DNA form, the CDR3 reads TGTGCCAGCAGTTACGGATTCGGGACAGCTAATGAAAAACTGTTTTTT.

This sequence joins TRBV6-1 and TRBJ1-2; 8 nucleotides match TRBD1. The CDR3 is 12 amino acids. V shed 2 bases and J 8 bases; nucleotides not matched to a gene: 1. CDR1 MNHNS and CDR2 SASEGT come from the germline V gene. The CDR3, as DNA: TGTGCCAGCAGTGAACAGGGGGCGGGCTACACCTTC. It encodes CASSEQGAGYTF.

The chain has TRBV11-2 and TRBJ2-7, with D possibly TRBD2 on 6 matching bases. Germline CDR1 is SGHAT and CDR2 is FQNNGV. Trimming pared 5 bases from V and 6 bases from J, leaving 20 bases between. This CDR3 comprises 15 residues. The CDR3 reads CASSLARQGLTEQYF. CDR3 DNA sequence: TGTGCCAGCAGCCTAGCGAGGCAGGGTCTTACCGAGCAGTACTTC.

The chain couples TRBV9 to TRBJ1-2; 7 bases fit TRBD1. This CDR3 comprises 13 residues. Germline loops: CDR1 SGDLS, CDR2 YYNGEE. The trim removed 7 bases at V and 8 bases at J, leaving 11 bases unmatched. In DNA form, the CDR3 reads TGTGCCAGCGGACCTTCAGGGGGAGAGGGCTACACCTTC. It yields the protein CASGPSGGEGYTF.

The J gene is TRBJ2-4, the V gene TRBV6-2 or TRBV6-3; TRBD2 matches 11 bases. The germline gives CDR1 MNHEY, CDR2 SVGEGT. The CDR3 consists of 14 residues. J was trimmed by 8 bases and V by 4 bases; bases with no gene match: 4. The CDR3 here is CASSSRTSGHIQYF. The CDR3 DNA reads TGTGCCAGCAGTTCCAGGACTAGCGGGCACATTCAGTACTTC.

The chain couples TRBV2 to TRBJ1-5; D uncertain. This CDR3 is built from 14 residues. Trimming took off 4 bases at V and 6 bases at J, with 13 bases between the two ends. Looked up from germline, CDR1 is SNHLY and CDR2 is FYNNEI. CDR3 bases: TGTGCCAGCAGTGTCGGGCCCGGAGGTCAGCCCCAGCATTTT. Amino acids: CASSVGPGGQPQHF. The whole variable domain, filled in from reference TRBV2 and TRBJ1-5, reads EPEVTQTPSHQVTQMGQEVILRCVPISNHLYFYWYRQILGQKVEFLVSFYNNEISEKSEIFDDQFSVERPDGSNFTLKIRSTKLEDSAMYFCASSVGPGGQPQHFGDGTRLSIL.

The chain joins TRBV15 to TRBJ1-3, with a weak D call TRBD1 (6 bases). V lost 1 base to trimming and J lost 1 base, with 14 bases between them. CDR1 and CDR2 (germline): LNHNV, YYDKDF (reference sequence). The CDR3 loop spans 17 amino acids. The CDR3 DNA is TGTGCCACCAGCAGAGCGAGGACAGAATGGTCTGGAAACACCATATATTTT. It codes for CATSRARTEWSGNTIYF.

The V call is TRBV12-3 or TRBV12-4, the J call TRBJ2-7, with D possibly being TRBD1 (6 bases). This CDR3 is built from 13 residues. The V and J ends lost 6 bases and 0 bases respectively, with 9 bases between them. CDR3 coding DNA: TGTGCCAGCAGCACAGGGAGCTCCTACGAGCAGTACTTC. It translates to CASSTGSSYEQYF.

The chain carries TRBV7-3 and TRBJ2-5; D possibly corresponds to TRBD1 (5 bases). The length of the CDR3 is 14 residues. Germline V gives CDR1 SGHTA, CDR2 FQGTGA. V lost 2 bases and J 5 bases, leaving 12 bases between the germline ends. CDR3 residues: CASSLGLGAETQYF. CDR3 coding DNA: TGTGCCAGCAGCTTAGGGCTAGGGGCTGAGACCCAGTACTTC.

The chain links TRBV6-5 to TRBJ2-7, with D possibly being TRBD1 (5 bases). The CDR3 has 10 residues. Germline V gene data show CDR1 as MNHEY and CDR2 as SVGAGI. V shed 7 bases and J shed 12 bases, with 13 bases lying between them. The CDR3 protein is CASKAGKGYF. CDR3 DNA sequence: TGTGCCAGCAAAGCAGGGAAAGGGTACTTC.

This clone was recorded once. This CDR3 is CASSPSGESEEKLFF. The CDR3 DNA reads TGTGCCAGCTCACCTTCAGGGGAATCGGAGGAAAAACTGTTTTTT. The chain uses TRBV18 and TRBJ1-4, with D maybe TRBD1 (6 bases). The germline V gene has CDR1 KGHSH and CDR2 LQKENI. V was cut by 3 bases and J by 8 bases, with 16 bases left in between. CDR3 length: 15 residues.

The CDR3 DNA sequence: TGCGCCAGCAGCCAAGATATACCGGACGAGCAGTACTTC. This gives the protein CASSQDIPDEQYF. J is TRBJ2-7 and V is TRBV4-3; no reliable D call. The V and J ends lost 0 bases and 5 bases respectively, with 8 bases between them. Germline assignment: CDR1 LGHNA and CDR2 YSLEER. The CDR3 is 13 residues long.

The rearrangement uses TRBV11-2 and TRBJ2-3, with 8 nucleotides matching TRBD2. J was trimmed by 6 bases and V by 5 bases; bases with no gene match: 16. The CDR3 covers 17 residues. Germline V gene sequence: CDR1 SGHAT, CDR2 FQNNGV. CDR3 in amino acids: CASSPRHPGGAWDTQYF. The CDR3 bases are TGTGCCAGCAGCCCCCGCCATCCCGGGGGGGCGTGGGATACGCAGTATTTT.